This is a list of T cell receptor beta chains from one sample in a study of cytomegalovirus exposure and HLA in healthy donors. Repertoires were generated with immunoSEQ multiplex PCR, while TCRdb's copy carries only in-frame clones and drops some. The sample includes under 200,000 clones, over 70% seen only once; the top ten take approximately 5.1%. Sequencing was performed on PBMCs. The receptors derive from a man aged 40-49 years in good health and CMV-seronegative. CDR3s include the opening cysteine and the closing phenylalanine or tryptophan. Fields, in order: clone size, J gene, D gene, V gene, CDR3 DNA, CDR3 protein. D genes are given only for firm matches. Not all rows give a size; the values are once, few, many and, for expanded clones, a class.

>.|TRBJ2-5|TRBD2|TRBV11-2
TGTGCCAGCAGAGGTATGACTAGCGGGAGACAAGAGACCCAGTACTTC
CASRGMTSGRQETQYF
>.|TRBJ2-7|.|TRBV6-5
TGTGCCAGCGTCGGACTCTCCTACGAGCAGTACTTC
CASVGLSYEQYF
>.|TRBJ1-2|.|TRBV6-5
TGTGCCAGCAGTTACTCGAGAGGGAATGGCTACACCTTC
CASSYSRGNGYTF
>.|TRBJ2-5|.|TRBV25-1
TGTGCCAGCAGTGAATGGGAGAGAGAGACCCAGTACTTC
CASSEWERETQYF
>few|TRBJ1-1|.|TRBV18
TGTGCCAGCTCGGCGGACAGGAACACTGAAGCTTTCTTT
CASSADRNTEAFF
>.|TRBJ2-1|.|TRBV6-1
TGTGCCAGCAGTGAGAACGGGGATAGCTCCTACAATGAGCAGTTCTTC
CASSENGDSSYNEQFF
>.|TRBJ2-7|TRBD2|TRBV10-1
TGCGCCAGTTCAGCGGGGCCATCCTACGAGCAGTACTTC
CASSAGPSYEQYF
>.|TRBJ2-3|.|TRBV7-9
TGTGCCAGCAGTTTCCGTACCGGAGCGCAGTATTTT
CASSFRTGAQYF
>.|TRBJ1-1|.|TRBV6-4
TGTGCCAGCAGTAAATACAGGAACACTGAAGCTTTCTTT
CASSKYRNTEAFF
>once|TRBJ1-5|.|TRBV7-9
TGTTCCAGCAGCCACAGGGATAGCAATCAGCCCCAGCATTTT
CSSSHRDSNQPQHF
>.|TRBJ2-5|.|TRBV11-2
TGTGCCAGCAGCCCCTCGACGGGGGTACAAGAGACCCAGTACTTC
CASSPSTGVQETQYF
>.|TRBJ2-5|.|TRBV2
TGTGCCAGCAGTACGGTCAGGCGAGAGACCCAGTACTTC
CASSTVRRETQYF
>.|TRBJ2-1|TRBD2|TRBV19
TGTGCCAGTAGTATAGATCTCGAGCTAGCGGGGGTCTACAATGAGCAGTTCTTC
CASSIDLELAGVYNEQFF
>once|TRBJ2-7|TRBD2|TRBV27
TGTGCCAGCAAACCGGGACTAACACCCCACGAGCAGTACTTC
CASKPGLTPHEQYF
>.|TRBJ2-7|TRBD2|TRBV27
TGTGCCAGCAGTAGGTTGGGACTATTCTACGAGCAGTACTTC
CASSRLGLFYEQYF
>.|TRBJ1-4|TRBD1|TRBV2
TGTGCCAGCAGTGAGGGACAGGGTACAACTAATGAAAAACTGTTTTTT
CASSEGQGTTNEKLFF
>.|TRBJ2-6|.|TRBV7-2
TGTGCCAGCACCCACCTAGCAGCACCTGGGGCCAACGTCCTGACTTTC
CASTHLAAPGANVLTF
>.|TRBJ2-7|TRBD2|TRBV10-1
TGCGCCAGCAACCTAGCGGGGTACGACTACGAGCAGTACTTC
CASNLAGYDYEQYF
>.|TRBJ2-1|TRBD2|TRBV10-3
TGTGCCATCAGTGCCCCCCCTAGCGGGGTGGACAATGAGCAGTTCTTC
CAISAPPSGVDNEQFF
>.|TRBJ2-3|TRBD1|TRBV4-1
TGCGCCAGCAGCCAAGAACGGGGACAGGTCACAGATACGCAGTATTTT
CASSQERGQVTDTQYF
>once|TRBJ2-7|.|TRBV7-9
TGTGCCAGCAGGTCGGGGAGAGGGTACGAGCAGTACTTC
CASRSGRGYEQYF
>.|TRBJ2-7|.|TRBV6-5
TGTGCCAGCAGTTACTCTCGAGGGTCCTACGAGCAGTACTTC
CASSYSRGSYEQYF
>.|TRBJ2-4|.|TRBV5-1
TGCGCCAGCAGCTTGGAAGGTCAGGGAAACATTCAGTACTTC
CASSLEGQGNIQYF
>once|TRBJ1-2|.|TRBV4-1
TGCGCCAGCAGCCAAGACCCAGGAGGGATCGATGGCTACACCTTC
CASSQDPGGIDGYTF
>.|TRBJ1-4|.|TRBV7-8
TGTGCCAGCAGTCCTGCCGGTAATGAAAAACTGTTTTTT
CASSPAGNEKLFF
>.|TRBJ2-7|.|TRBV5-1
TGCGCCAGCAGCCTTAGCGGCCCCGGCTCGGAGCAGTACTTC
CASSLSGPGSEQYF
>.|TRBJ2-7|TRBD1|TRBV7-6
TGTGCCAGCAGCTCACCCTCGGGGACAGGGCTCTACGAGCAGTACTTC
CASSSPSGTGLYEQYF
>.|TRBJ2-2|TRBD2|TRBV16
TGTGCCAGCAGCCAACGAGGGACTAGCGGGGGGGAGAACACCGGGGAGCTGTTTTTT
CASSQRGTSGGENTGELFF
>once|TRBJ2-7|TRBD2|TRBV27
TGTGCCAGTGGCCCGGGACTACTTAAATACTACGAGCAGTACTTC
CASGPGLLKYYEQYF
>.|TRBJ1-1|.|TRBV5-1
TGCGCCAGCAGCTTCAACGCAAGGGGGGAAGCTTTCTTT
CASSFNARGEAFF
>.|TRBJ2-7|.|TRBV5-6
TGTGCCAGCAGCTTGGGGACTCAGGGGCTCGAGCAGTACTTC
CASSLGTQGLEQYF
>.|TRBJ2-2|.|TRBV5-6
TGTGCCAGCAGCTTGTCACAGGGATCCGAGAACACCGGGGAGCTGTTTTTT
CASSLSQGSENTGELFF
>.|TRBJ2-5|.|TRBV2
TGTGCCAGCAGTGTAGAGGGAGTCGAGACCCAGTACTTC
CASSVEGVETQYF
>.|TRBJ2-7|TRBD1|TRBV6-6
TGTGCCAGCAGGCGCGGGGGACAGGGCTTCCCCTACGAGCAGTACTTC
CASRRGGQGFPYEQYF
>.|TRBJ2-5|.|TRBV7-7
TGTGCCAGCAGCTTAGCGGGCACGGAAGAGACCCAGTACTTC
CASSLAGTEETQYF
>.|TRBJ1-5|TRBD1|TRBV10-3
TGTGCCATCAGAGCCACAGGGGATCAGCCCCAGCATTTT
CAIRATGDQPQHF
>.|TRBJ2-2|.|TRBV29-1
TGCAGCGTTGTAACGAACACCGGGGAGCTGTTTTTT
CSVVTNTGELFF
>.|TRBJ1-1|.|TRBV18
TGTGCCAGCTCACCCGGGAAGGGGGCTGAAGCTTTCTTT
CASSPGKGAEAFF
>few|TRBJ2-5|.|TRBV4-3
TGCGCCAGCAGCCCATATCGGACAGGACTACAAGAGACCCAGTACTTC
CASSPYRTGLQETQYF
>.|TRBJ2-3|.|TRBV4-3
TGCGCCAGCAGCCAAGATTTTTCCGGGAGAGGAGATACGCAGTATTTT
CASSQDFSGRGDTQYF
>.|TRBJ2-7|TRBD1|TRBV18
TGTGCCAGCTCTCTCTCCGGGACAGGGGAGGTTCGATCTTACGAGCAGTACTTC
CASSLSGTGEVRSYEQYF
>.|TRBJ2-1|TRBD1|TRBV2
TGTGCCAGCAGTTCCGGGACAGGGCCGCATGAGCAGTTCTTC
CASSSGTGPHEQFF
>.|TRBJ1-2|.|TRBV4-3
TGCGCCAGCAGCCAGGGAGGGTTGGACGGACTATTCTATGGCTACACCTTC
CASSQGGLDGLFYGYTF
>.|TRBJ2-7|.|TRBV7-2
TGTGCCAGCAGCTTAGCGCGGAACTACGAGCAGTACTTC
CASSLARNYEQYF
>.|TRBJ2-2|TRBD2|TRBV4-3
TGCGCCAGCAGCCCGGGACTAGCGGGAGGAGCGAACACCGGGGAGCTGTTTTTT
CASSPGLAGGANTGELFF
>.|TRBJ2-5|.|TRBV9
TGTGCCAGCAGCGTCGGACTAACCCAAGAGACCCAGTACTTC
CASSVGLTQETQYF
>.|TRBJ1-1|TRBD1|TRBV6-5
TGTGCCAGCAGGGGAAAGACAGGGTCGGGGACTGAAGCTTTCTTT
CASRGKTGSGTEAFF
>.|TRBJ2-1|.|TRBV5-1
TGCGCCAGCGCCGAAAGCCAGGGGAATGAGCAGTTCTTC
CASAESQGNEQFF
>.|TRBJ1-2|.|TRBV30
TGTGCCTACCCCCGAGGGGAGGAGGACTATGGCTACACCTTC
CAYPRGEEDYGYTF
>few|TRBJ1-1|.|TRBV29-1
TGCAGCGGTGGGGGCCCCAACACTGAAGCTTTCTTT
CSGGGPNTEAFF
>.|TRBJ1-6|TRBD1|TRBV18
TGTGCCAGCTCACCGGGGACAGGGGATATTTCACCCCTCCACTTT
CASSPGTGDISPLHF
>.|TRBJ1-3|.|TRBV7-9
TGTGCCAGCAGCTTAAGGGGCAACACCATATATTTT
CASSLRGNTIYF
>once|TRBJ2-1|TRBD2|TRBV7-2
TGTGCCAGCGCTAGCGGGCGGACTTCCAATGAGCAGTTCTTC
CASASGRTSNEQFF
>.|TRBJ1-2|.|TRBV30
TGTGCCTGGAGTCCGGGATCCAACTATGGCTACACCTTC
CAWSPGSNYGYTF
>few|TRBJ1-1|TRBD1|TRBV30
TGTGCCTGGAACCGGGACAGGGGGCTGGGCACTGAAGCTTTCTTT
CAWNRDRGLGTEAFF
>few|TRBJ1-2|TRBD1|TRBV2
TGTGCCAGCAACCGACAGGGGGAGGGTTATGGCTACACCTTC
CASNRQGEGYGYTF
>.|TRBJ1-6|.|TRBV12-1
TGTGCCAGCAGCTCCGCGACAGAATCCCTTAATTCACCCCTCCACTTT
CASSSATESLNSPLHF
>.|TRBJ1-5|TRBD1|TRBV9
TGTGCCAGCAGCCCCCGAGGGACAGGGGGTGGGCAGCCCCAGCATTTT
CASSPRGTGGGQPQHF
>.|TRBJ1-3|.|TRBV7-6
TGTGCCAGCAGCTTGGCCAGCTCTGGAAACACCATATATTTT
CASSLASSGNTIYF
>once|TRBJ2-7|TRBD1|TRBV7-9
TGTGCCAGCAGCCGGGACAGGGGGCTCGAGCAGTACTTC
CASSRDRGLEQYF